The 26 T cell receptor beta chains below were found in one sample sequenced in a study of blood T cell repertoires in COVID-19. TCRdb's copy holds only in-frame clones and misses some; the assay was immunoSEQ multiplex PCR. This table holds around 190,000 clones, about 88% found once. The sample taken for sequencing was peripheral blood. The receptors come from a human donor in a cohort sampled during active COVID-19.

The chain couples TRBV6-6 to TRBJ2-1; the match to TRBD2 covers 8 bases. V lost 4 bases to trimming and J lost 1 base; unmatched junction nucleotides: 3. Germline CDR1 and CDR2: MNHNY and SVGAGI (reference sequence). This CDR3 is 15 amino acids long. This CDR3 reads CASSWLAGSYNEQFF. As DNA, the CDR3 is TGTGCCAGCAGTTGGCTAGCGGGTTCCTACAATGAGCAGTTCTTC.

The chain is built from TRBV15 and TRBJ2-2; D is possibly TRBD1 (6 bases). From germline, CDR1 is LNHNV and CDR2 YYDKDF (reference sequence). Deletions cut 1 base from V and 4 bases from J, with 10 bases between. The CDR3 has 15 amino acids. The CDR3 loop is CATSRAGVRTGELFF. CDR3 sequence (DNA): TGTGCCACCAGCAGAGCAGGGGTACGCACCGGGGAGCTGTTTTTT. The variable domain in full, with the rest retrieved from reference TRBV15 and TRBJ2-2, is DAMVIQNPRYQVTQFGKPVTLSCSQTLNHNVMYWYQQKSSQAPKLLFHYYDKDFNNEADTPDNFQSRRPNTSFCFLDIRSPGLGDTAMYLCATSRAGVRTGELFFGEGSRLTVL.

The chain couples TRBV9 to TRBJ2-7; maybe TRBD1 (6 bases). Germline V gene lookup returns CDR1 SGDLS and CDR2 YYNGEE. CDR3 length: 15 amino acids. V dropped 4 bases and J dropped 3 bases, with 17 bases sitting between them. CDR3 loop: CASSTNPDSFYEQYF. In DNA form, the CDR3 reads TGTGCCAGCAGCACTAACCCGGACAGCTTCTACGAGCAGTACTTC.

The chain is built from TRBV2 and TRBJ1-4; a weak D match, TRBD1 (5 bases). With 6 bases removed from V and 7 bases from J, the gap between germline ends came to 21 bases. The germline V gene has CDR1 SNHLY and CDR2 FYNNEI. The CDR3 extends over 16 amino acids. The CDR3 sequence is CASSGRTRVRGEKLFF. The CDR3 coding sequence is TGTGCCAGCAGCGGAAGAACCAGGGTTAGGGGTGAAAAACTGTTTTTT.

The chain employs TRBV7-6 and TRBJ1-6; tentatively, D is TRBD1 (5 bases). The CDR3 has 17 amino acids. V lost 2 bases and J lost 7, with 18 bases in between. Germline V CDR1 and CDR2: SGHVS, FNYEAQ. The CDR3 bases are TGTGCCAGCAGCTTAAACGGGGGGAATGTCGCGAATTCACCCCTCCACTTT. It encodes CASSLNGGNVANSPLHF.

This sequence joins TRBV6-2 or TRBV6-3 and TRBJ2-7; D may be TRBD1 (6 bases). V gave up 2 bases and J gave up 1 base, with 12 bases separating them. Germline V gene data show CDR1 as MNHEY and CDR2 as SVGEGT. The CDR3 consists of 15 residues. CDR3 DNA: TGTGCCAGCAGTTACGCCCCGACAGGTTCCTACGAGCAGTACTTC. This gives the protein CASSYAPTGSYEQYF.

The rearrangement joins TRBV11-2 to TRBJ1-6; D call uncertain. The CDR3 extends over 15 amino acids. Deletions cut 5 bases from V and 10 bases from J, with 18 bases between. The germline gives CDR1 SGHAT, CDR2 FQNNGV. The CDR3 coding sequence is TGTGCCAGCAGCCCCACGGGAACCATCCTATCACCCCTCCACTTT. It codes for CASSPTGTILSPLHF.

This chain joins TRBV28 and TRBJ2-3, with 9 nucleotides matching TRBD1. Trimming at V came to 6 bases and at J to 6 bases, leaving 10 bases not matched to a gene. This CDR3 spans 15 amino acids. Germline CDR1 reads MDHEN; CDR2 reads SYDVKM. The CDR3 nucleotides are TGTGCCAGCAGCCCCCGGACAGGGGTTTTCGATACGCAGTATTTT. Its translation is CASSPRTGVFDTQYF.

The chain links TRBV19 to TRBJ2-7, with 9 positions matching TRBD1. Per germline, CDR1 LNHDA and CDR2 SQIVND (reference sequence). CDR3 size: 14 residues. The trim removed 4 bases at V and 2 bases at J, leaving 3 bases unmatched. The CDR3 is CASSTGTGTYEQYF. The CDR3, as DNA: TGTGCCAGTAGTACCGGGACAGGGACCTACGAGCAGTACTTC.

The rearrangement links TRBV7-9 to TRBJ2-1; the D gene is possibly TRBD2 (6 bases). Trimming left V 4 bases short and J 9 bases short, with 10 bases between. This CDR3 has 12 amino acids. Germline values: CDR1 SEHNR, CDR2 FQNEAQ (reference sequence). The CDR3 here is CASSWRGAEQFF. As DNA, the CDR3 is TGTGCCAGCAGCTGGAGGGGTGCTGAGCAGTTCTTC. The full variable domain, completed using reference TRBV7-9 and TRBJ2-1, is DTGVSQNPRHKITKRGQNVTFRCDPISEHNRLYWYRQTLGQGPEFLTYFQNEAQLEKSRLLSDRFSAERPKGSFSTLEIQRTEQGDSAMYLCASSWRGAEQFFGPGTRLTVL.

This chain links TRBV28 with TRBJ1-2; 8 bases line up with TRBD1. CDR3 size: 14 residues. Germline CDR1 is MDHEN and CDR2 is SYDVKM. J lost 7 bases, V lost 6 bases, and 10 bases had no gene match. The CDR3 reads CASSMGTGIFGYTF. CDR3 coding DNA: TGTGCCAGCAGCATGGGGACAGGCATATTTGGCTACACCTTC.

This clone appeared once. The V gene is TRBV4-3, the J gene TRBJ2-5, with D maybe TRBD1 (7 bases). V was trimmed by 4 bases and J by 0 bases, leaving 18 bases between them. CDR1 is LGHNA and CDR2 is YSLEER in the germline V gene. The CDR3 consists of 17 residues. CDR3 sequence (DNA): TGCGCCAGCAGCCGAGGGGCCAGGGGGGCCCACCAAGAGACCCAGTACTTC. Protein product: CASSRGARGAHQETQYF.

The chain employs TRBV6-1 and TRBJ2-7; maybe TRBD2 (5 bases). The CDR3 has 14 amino acids. Germline CDR1 and CDR2: MNHNS and SASEGT. The V end lost 1 base, the J end lost 1 base, and 8 bases lay between the germline ends. The CDR3 DNA is TGTGCCAGCAGTGAAGTCGGGAAGTCCTACGAGCAGTACTTC. Amino acids: CASSEVGKSYEQYF.

This sequence joins TRBV3-1 (or the pseudogene TRBV3-2) and TRBJ2-1; 8 bases agree with TRBD2. The V and J ends lost 7 bases and 7 bases, in that order; junction bases with no gene match: 12. Germline CDR1 is LGHDT and CDR2 is YNNKEL (reference sequence). The CDR3 runs 15 residues. CDR3 coding DNA: TGTGCCAGCACTTATCGGGGGGGCCCGGGGAATGAGCAGTTCTTC. This translates into CASTYRGGPGNEQFF.

The chain combines TRBV5-6 with TRBJ2-5; 9 positions agree with TRBD1. The V and J ends lost 4 bases and 2 bases, in that order; junction bases with no gene match: 12. CDR3 length equals 17 residues. Looked up from germline, CDR1 is SGHDT and CDR2 is YYEEEE. CDR3 nucleotide sequence: TGTGCCAGCAGCCAAGTGGGCGGGACAGGGCGGCAAGAGACCCAGTACTTC. It yields the protein CASSQVGGTGRQETQYF.

This CDR3 reads CASSQDRVQPQHF. The CDR3 DNA reads TGTGCCAGTAGTCAGGACAGGGTTCAGCCCCAGCATTTT. This chain joins TRBV19 and TRBJ1-5, with 8 bases lining up with TRBD1. J lost 6 bases, V lost 5 bases, and 3 bases had no gene match. Germline CDR1 LNHDA, CDR2 SQIVND (reference sequence). The CDR3 extends over 13 amino acids.

This clone came up once. J is TRBJ2-7 and V is TRBV27; weak D call: TRBD1 (6 bases). V dropped 2 bases and J dropped 3 bases, with 11 bases sitting between them. The length of the CDR3 is 14 residues. In germline, CDR1 is MNHEY, CDR2 SMNVEV (reference sequence). CDR3 in DNA: TGTGCCAGCAGTTTAGCGTTACAGGGCTACGAGCAGTACTTC. Its protein product is CASSLALQGYEQYF.

The rearrangement uses TRBV4-2 and TRBJ2-1, with D tentatively TRBD1 (5 bases). V lost 0 bases, J lost 0 bases, and 12 bases lay in between. The CDR3 loop spans 17 amino acids. Per the germline V gene, CDR1 is LGHNA and CDR2 is YNFKEQ. The DNA for the CDR3 is TGTGCCAGCAGCCAAGAAGGACAAGCGCCCTCCTACAATGAGCAGTTCTTC. Amino acids: CASSQEGQAPSYNEQFF.

V gene TRBV10-3 combines with J gene TRBJ2-5; 7 nucleotides agree with TRBD1. The CDR3 runs 15 residues. Germline CDR1 ENHRY, CDR2 SYGVKD. V shed 2 bases and J 1 base; nucleotides not matched to a gene: 4. CDR3 loop: CAISEGTALQETQYF. CDR3 in DNA: TGTGCCATCAGTGAGGGGACAGCACTCCAAGAGACCCAGTACTTC.

With regard to this clone: The same CDR3 can be traced to other DNA sequences in this sample. The chain couples TRBV18 to TRBJ1-4; weak D call: TRBD1 (5 bases). Trimming shortened V by 3 bases and J by 5 bases, and 7 bases separated the two germline ends. CDR3 size: 13 residues. Germline V CDR1 and CDR2: KGHSH, LQKENI. The CDR3 DNA sequence: TGTGCCAGCTCACCCGACAGAAATGAAAAACTGTTTTTT. Protein sequence: CASSPDRNEKLFF.

CDR3 amino acids: CASSQDHVAGELFF. CDR3 in DNA: TGTGCCAGCAGCCAAGATCATGTTGCCGGGGAGCTGTTTTTT. The chain links TRBV4-2 to TRBJ2-2; D ambiguous. Between the trimmed V and J ends, which lost 0 bases and 6 bases, there was a span of 8 bases. The V gene's germline CDR1 is LGHNA and CDR2 YNFKEQ. The CDR3 covers 14 residues.

The J gene is TRBJ2-5, the V gene TRBV2; 16 nucleotides line up with TRBD2. V gave up 8 bases and J gave up 5 bases; unmatched junction bases: 5. The CDR3 totals 15 residues. The germline gives CDR1 SNHLY, CDR2 FYNNEI. CDR3 sequence reads: CASGTSGGAVETQYF. The CDR3 DNA reads as TGTGCCAGCGGGACTAGCGGGGGGGCTGTGGAGACCCAGTACTTC. Complete variable domain (other parts from reference TRBV2 and TRBJ2-5): EPEVTQTPSHQVTQMGQEVILRCVPISNHLYFYWYRQILGQKVEFLVSFYNNEISEKSEIFDDQFSVERPDGSNFTLKIRSTKLEDSAMYFCASGTSGGAVETQYFGPGTRLLVL.

This rearrangement joins TRBV7-2 to TRBJ2-1; 11 bases agree with TRBD2. In germline, CDR1 is SGHTA, CDR2 FQGNSA. V was pared by 1 base and J by 9 bases, with 8 bases of the junction left unmatched. The CDR3 runs to 16 residues. CDR3 amino acids: CASSLVSGRAVGEQFF. The CDR3 DNA is TGTGCCAGCAGCTTAGTTAGCGGGAGGGCCGTTGGTGAGCAGTTCTTC.

V usage is TRBV4-3 and J usage is TRBJ2-7, with 9 bases that match TRBD1. The CDR3 runs to 14 residues. V dropped 2 bases and J dropped 2; count of bases not matched to a gene: 1. The germline V gene has CDR1 LGHNA and CDR2 YSLEER. For the CDR3, the DNA is TGCGCCAGCAGCCAAAGACAGGGGGCCTACGAGCAGTACTTC. Protein product: CASSQRQGAYEQYF.

The V and J genes are TRBV11-1 and TRBJ1-1; 11 bases are shared with TRBD1. J lost 4 bases, V lost 5 bases, and 3 bases had no gene match. This CDR3 has 14 residues. The germline V gene encodes CDR1 SGHAT and CDR2 FQDESV (reference sequence). CDR3 bases: TGTGCCAGCAGCGGGGACAGGGGGACCACTGAAGCTTTCTTT. Translated: CASSGDRGTTEAFF.

This chain joins TRBV4-1 and TRBJ2-7; D is perhaps TRBD1 (5 bases). Germline CDR1 and CDR2: MGHRA and YSYEKL. The CDR3 sequence is 15 residues long. The V end lost 1 base, the J end lost 0 bases, and 10 bases lay between the germline ends. CDR3 nucleotides: TGCGCCAGCAGCCAAGCTGGGGCCCTCTCCTACGAGCAGTACTTC. Translated: CASSQAGALSYEQYF.